This TCR beta chain originates from a study of graft-versus-host responses after intestinal transplantation. As regards this clone: Its antigen is not identified. An end of the junction does not agree with germline; a read error may underlie this.

Germline values: CDR1 LGHNT, CDR2 FRNRAP. This CDR3 has 20 residues. Here immunoSEQ multiplex PCR was the method, and the copy in TCRdb shows in-frame clones only, minus some. The sample carries some 79,000 clones, approximately 88% recorded once. J is TRBJ2-5 and V is TRBV12-5; TRBD2 matches 10 bases. This receptor was obtained from a human donor who received an intestinal transplant. The sample consisted of unstimulated CD4+ T cells sorted from spleen or lymph node cells, taken before intestinal transplant. The CDR3 nucleotides read TGTGCTAGTGGTTTGCCCGATAAAACTCCAAGCGGGAGGGCCAAAGGGGGTAAAGACTTC. This sequence encodes CASGLPDKTPSGRAKGGKDF.